The 9 T cell receptor beta chains reported below all come from one sample, sequenced in a study of shared clonotypes between healthy human individuals. This table comes from immunoSEQ multiplex PCR, and its TCRdb copy is limited to in-frame clones, with some not included. The data show around 750,000 clones, around two thirds seen once. The sequenced sample was memory CD4+ T cells sorted from blood. Documented subset: CD45RA-negative fraction. Receptors were obtained from a woman between 25 and 40 years old in good health.

The chain combines TRBV6-1 with TRBJ1-5, with 7 bases fitting TRBD1. This CDR3 spans 15 amino acids. CDR1 and CDR2 (germline): MNHNS, SASEGT. The V and J ends lost 7 bases and 2 bases, in that order; junction bases with no gene match: 8. This chain's CDR3 is CASTIDRVGNQPQHF. Here the CDR3 DNA reads TGTGCCAGCACCATAGACAGGGTCGGCAATCAGCCCCAGCATTTT.

This chain connects TRBV2 to TRBJ2-7; TRBD1 matches 8 bases. V lost 7 bases, J lost 0 bases, and 8 bases stayed unmatched. Germline values: CDR1 SNHLY, CDR2 FYNNEI. This CDR3 spans 15 amino acids. The CDR3 loop reads CASIKDRAISYEQYF. CDR3 bases: TGTGCCAGCATCAAGGACAGGGCGATCTCCTACGAGCAGTACTTC. Full variable domain (rest looked up from reference TRBV2 and TRBJ2-7): EPEVTQTPSHQVTQMGQEVILRCVPISNHLYFYWYRQILGQKVEFLVSFYNNEISEKSEIFDDQFSVERPDGSNFTLKIRSTKLEDSAMYFCASIKDRAISYEQYFGPGTRLTVT.

The chain couples TRBV10-1 to TRBJ1-3; a possible D gene is TRBD1 (5 bases). This CDR3 contains 14 residues. The V gene lost 6 bases and the J gene lost 0 bases, with 9 bases spanning the gap. Germline V gives CDR1 WNHNN, CDR2 SYGVQD (reference sequence). In DNA form, the CDR3 reads TGCGCCAGCAGCGACAGTAGCTCTGGAAACACCATATATTTT. Translating gives CASSDSSSGNTIYF.

The CDR3 loop is CASSMWSASETGELFF. CDR3 nucleotide sequence: TGTGCCAGTAGTATGTGGTCGGCTAGCGAGACCGGGGAGCTGTTTTTT. The chain has TRBV19 and TRBJ2-2; D possibly corresponds to TRBD2 (6 bases). CDR3 length: 16 residues. The V end was cut by 3 bases, the J end by 5 bases, with 16 bases between. The germline gives CDR1 LNHDA, CDR2 SQIVND (reference sequence).

V is TRBV28 and J is TRBJ2-1; perhaps TRBD2 as D (7 bases). V shed 2 bases and J shed 3 bases, with 14 bases lying between them. Germline V CDR1 and CDR2: MDHEN, SYDVKM. The CDR3 loop spans 16 amino acids. The CDR3 loop reads CASSLGAGADYNEQFF. CDR3 DNA: TGTGCCAGCAGTTTAGGGGCGGGGGCGGACTACAATGAGCAGTTCTTC.

The V and J genes are TRBV19 and TRBJ2-2, with D hard to call. CDR1 LNHDA and CDR2 SQIVND come from the germline V gene (reference sequence). The V end lost 5 bases, the J end lost 1 base, and 5 bases lay between the germline ends. This CDR3 comprises 13 residues. CDR3 sequence reads: CASSGVNTGELFF. The CDR3 nucleotides are TGTGCCAGTAGTGGGGTGAACACCGGGGAGCTGTTTTTT. Using reference TRBV19 and TRBJ2-2 for the parts outside the CDR3, the full variable domain is DGGITQSPKYLFRKEGQNVTLSCEQNLNHDAMYWYRQDPGQGLRLIYYSQIVNDFQKGDIAEGYSVSREKKESFPLTVTSAQKNPTAFYLCASSGVNTGELFFGEGSRLTVL.

A few counts support this clone. The J gene is TRBJ2-7, the V gene TRBV7-3; D gene uncertain. The CDR3 extends over 14 amino acids. V was cut by 2 bases and J by 6 bases, with 14 bases left in between. Germline V lookup: CDR1 SGHTA, CDR2 FQGTGA. The CDR3 protein is CASSLLAFGGEQYF. The CDR3 nucleotides read TGTGCCAGCAGCTTATTGGCTTTCGGCGGCGAGCAGTACTTC.

V usage is TRBV5-4 and J usage is TRBJ2-7; a weak D match, TRBD1 (5 bases). Germline CDR1 reads SGHNT; CDR2 reads YYREEE (reference sequence). V was trimmed by 2 bases and J by 6 bases, leaving 15 bases between them. The CDR3 runs 14 residues. CDR3 bases: TGTGCCAGCAGCTTAGGGGATGGTGCCGGCGAGCAGTACTTC. Translating it yields CASSLGDGAGEQYF.

A single count supports this clone. The V call is TRBV5-1, the J call TRBJ1-3; 7 bases map to TRBD1. V gave up 3 bases and J gave up 0 bases; unmatched junction bases: 3. This CDR3 is built from 15 residues. CDR1 is SGHRS and CDR2 is YFSETQ in the germline V gene. This CDR3 reads CASSSGQLSGNTIYF. For the CDR3, the DNA is TGCGCCAGCAGCTCGGGACAGCTCTCTGGAAACACCATATATTTT.